This T cell receptor beta chain stems from a study of shared T cell receptors in the human thymus. The CDR3 contains 16 residues. Germline lookup yields CDR1 SGHAT and CDR2 FQDESV (reference sequence). Trimming removed 5 bases at V and 1 base at J, with 17 bases between. Libraries were prepared by immunoSEQ multiplex PCR; TCRdb keeps only in-frame clonotypes and omits some of them. The sample consists of approximately 580,000 clones, 75% to 85% of them appearing once. The data also belong to a second study, concerning human thymus T cells. That source notes: Resections removed during corrective heart surgery provided the thymus tissue used.

The sample was thymocytes. The receptor was derived from a boy in the first two years of life with a congenital heart defect. V usage is TRBV11-1 and J usage is TRBJ1-1; D is ambiguous. CDR3 nucleotides: TGTGCCAGCAGCCCCCACGCGGGGAGGAGGAACACTGAAGCTTTCTTT. This encodes CASSPHAGRRNTEAFF.